These 25 T cell receptor beta chains originate from one sample sequenced in a study of human T cells and chemical hapten exposure. Time point defined: patch test 2, 6 weeks after DPC sensitization. The treatment here: therapeutic diphenylcyclopropenone sensitization with weekly scalp DPC. One entry per CDR3 protein, called by TCRdb with MiXCR from the RACE reads. The sample contains around 360,000 distinct CDR3 sequences, under 6.5% of which appear only once. The sample in question was whole blood, obtained in connection with sensitization to the hapten diphenylcyclopropenone (DPC). These receptors all come from a woman between 18 and 29 years old with alopecia areata. Some clones in this sample may be carry-over from other donors' samples.

This clonotype has at least ten counts. The chain joins TRBV5-6 to TRBJ1-6, with TRBD1 matching over 9 bases. The CDR3 consists of 15 residues. The germline V gene encodes CDR1 SGHDT and CDR2 YYEEEE. V shed 0 bases and J 10 bases; nucleotides not matched to a gene: 5. CDR3 bases: TGTGCCAGCAGCTTGGCCGGGACAGGGAGCTCACCCCTCCACTTT. It translates to CASSLAGTGSSPLHF.

This clonotype was picked up a small number of times. The chain employs TRBV20-1 and TRBJ2-3; D remains unclear. From germline, CDR1 is DFQATT and CDR2 SNEGSKA (reference sequence). V gave up 3 bases and J gave up 2 bases, with 15 bases separating them. The CDR3 consists of 15 residues. CDR3 DNA sequence: TGCAGTGCTAGCCGGCGGAAGGGAAACACAGATACGCAGTATTTT. Its protein product is CSASRRKGNTDTQYF.

This clonotype was detected many times. This chain connects TRBV6-2 or TRBV6-3 to TRBJ1-6; TRBD1 is a possible D gene (5 bases). Germline V gene data show CDR1 as MNHEY and CDR2 as SVGEGT. Trimming shortened V by 2 bases and J by 3 bases, and 11 bases separated the two germline ends. The CDR3 contains 16 residues. DNA of the CDR3: TGTGCCAGCAGTTACGTGACAGCGGGCTATAATTCACCCCTCCACTTT. This gives the protein CASSYVTAGYNSPLHF.

The chain employs TRBV27 and TRBJ2-3; 8 bases line up with TRBD2. The junction had 6 bases not matched to a gene; V was cut back by 3 bases and J by 1 base. This CDR3 spans 16 amino acids. The germline gives CDR1 MNHEY, CDR2 SMNVEV (reference sequence). In nucleotides, the CDR3 is TGTGCCAGCAGTTTCCTGAGCGGGGGCGGCACAGATACGCAGTATTTT. Its translation is CASSFLSGGGTDTQYF.

The V gene is TRBV20-1, the J gene TRBJ1-5; D remains unclear. CDR1 is DFQATT, CDR2 SNEGSKA, per germline (reference sequence). CDR3 length equals 13 residues. Trimming took 5 bases from V and 5 from J, leaving 13 bases between them. This chain's CDR3 is CSAPPDTDQPQHF. CDR3 in DNA: TGCAGTGCTCCACCCGACACTGATCAGCCCCAGCATTTT.

The chain is built from TRBV20-1 and TRBJ2-7, with 10 positions matching TRBD2. The CDR3 loop spans 13 amino acids. V dropped 7 bases and J dropped 0; count of bases not matched to a gene: 3. The V gene's germline CDR1 is DFQATT and CDR2 SNEGSKA (reference sequence). The CDR3 sequence: CSGLAGDSYEQYF. The CDR3 DNA follows: TGCAGTGGGCTAGCGGGGGACTCCTACGAGCAGTACTTC.

A few counts support this clonotype. The chain carries TRBV7-8 and TRBJ2-3; D unclear. The germline CDR1 and CDR2 sequences are SGHVS and FQNEAQ. The V end was cut by 4 bases, the J end by 0 bases, with 5 bases between. This CDR3 contains 13 residues. The CDR3 here is CASSSQSTDTQYF. CDR3 nucleotide sequence: TGTGCCAGCAGCTCCCAGAGCACAGATACGCAGTATTTT.

In this sample, this clonotype turned up many times. The J gene is TRBJ1-1, the V gene TRBV27; D remains ambiguous. Germline V lookup: CDR1 MNHEY, CDR2 SMNVEV (reference sequence). CDR3 size: 15 residues. Trimming removed 5 bases from V and 2 bases from J, with 15 bases in between. The chain's CDR3 is CASSINGQLNTEAFF. DNA for the CDR3: TGTGCCAGCAGTATTAACGGGCAGCTTAACACTGAAGCTTTCTTT.

The table lists this clonotype with many counts. The chain uses TRBV6-1 and TRBJ1-3; perhaps TRBD1 as D (5 bases). Germline V lookup: CDR1 MNHNS, CDR2 SASEGT. CDR3 length: 14 amino acids. The V end lost 8 bases, the J end lost 0 bases, and 11 bases lay between the germline ends. CDR3 nucleotides: TGTGCCAGCTGGGGGTTGAGCTCTGGAAACACCATATATTTT. This encodes CASWGLSSGNTIYF.

This clonotype was counted a few times. The chain recombines TRBV28 with TRBJ2-3; D unclear. The ends were cut back, 1 base at V and 4 bases at J, with 15 bases in the middle. In germline, CDR1 is MDHEN, CDR2 SYDVKM. The CDR3 contains 16 residues. The CDR3, as DNA: TGTGCCAGCAGTTTATATACCGGGCCCGACCCAGATACGCAGTATTTT. The encoded protein is CASSLYTGPDPDTQYF.

The chain recombines TRBV20-1 with TRBJ2-5; 13 bases line up with TRBD2. The CDR3 has 16 amino acids. V gave up 6 bases and J gave up 5 bases; unmatched junction bases: 12. The V gene's germline CDR1 is DFQATT and CDR2 SNEGSKA (reference sequence). The DNA for the CDR3 is TGCAGTGCCAAAACCGGGACTAGCGGGGTTAGGGAGACCCAGTACTTC. Its translation: CSAKTGTSGVRETQYF.

There are many counts of this clonotype. This chain uses TRBV18 with TRBJ1-1, with D perhaps TRBD1 (6 bases). V shed 2 bases and J shed 4 bases, with 23 bases lying between them. Germline V gene lookup returns CDR1 KGHSH and CDR2 LQKENI. The CDR3 is made up of 18 amino acids. CDR3 DNA sequence: TGTGCCAGCTCACCAGGTGTTCGCCGGGGGGGCGCGGGCACTGAAGCTTTCTTT. Its protein product is CASSPGVRRGGAGTEAFF.

This clonotype was observed a few times. V and J are TRBV29-1 and TRBJ1-4; 10 positions match TRBD1. The germline gives CDR1 SQVTM, CDR2 ANQGSEA. V was clipped by 5 bases and J by 2 bases; unmatched bases: 5. CDR3 length equals 15 residues. DNA of the CDR3: TGCAGCGTTAGACAGGGGGCCGTGACTAATGAAAAACTGTTTTTT. Amino acids: CSVRQGAVTNEKLFF.

The V gene is TRBV4-3, the J gene TRBJ1-6; weak D call: TRBD1 (6 bases). CDR3 size: 15 residues. V was trimmed by 0 bases and J by 7 bases, leaving 10 bases between them. Germline CDR1 is LGHNA and CDR2 is YSLEER. The CDR3 DNA sequence: TGCGCCAGCAGCCAAGAGCGCAGGGGAAATTCACCCCTCCACTTT. Translated: CASSQERRGNSPLHF.

The rearrangement joins TRBV9 to TRBJ1-2; TRBD1 matches at 7 bases. Trimming at V came to 2 bases and at J to 4 bases, leaving 8 bases not matched to a gene. Germline CDR1 SGDLS, CDR2 YYNGEE. This CDR3 is built from 15 residues. The CDR3 reads CASSVRTGGGYGYTF. The CDR3 nucleotides are TGTGCCAGCAGCGTTAGGACAGGAGGTGGCTATGGCTACACCTTC.

This chain uses TRBV6-6 with TRBJ1-1; the D is unclear. Trimming shortened V by 3 bases and J by 0 bases, and 17 bases separated the two germline ends. Germline-derived CDR1 and CDR2 are MNHNY and SVGAGI (reference sequence). CDR3 length: 17 amino acids. The CDR3 protein is CASSYSGSPGLNTEAFF. The CDR3 bases are TGTGCCAGCAGTTATTCCGGGTCCCCAGGTTTGAACACTGAAGCTTTCTTT.

The chain recombines TRBV10-3 with TRBJ2-4; 7 nucleotides line up with TRBD1. The CDR3 spans 13 residues. The V gene end was trimmed by 10 bases and the J gene end by 2 bases; junction bases not matched to a gene: 5. The germline V gene has CDR1 ENHRY and CDR2 SYGVKD. The chain's CDR3 is CASPTGSKNIQYF. The CDR3 nucleotides read TGTGCCAGCCCGACAGGGTCCAAAAACATTCAGTACTTC.

V usage is TRBV18 and J usage is TRBJ2-1; 10 bases match TRBD2. Trimming at V came to 7 bases and at J to 8 bases, leaving 17 bases not matched to a gene. Germline V CDR1 and CDR2: KGHSH, LQKENI. CDR3 size: 17 residues. The CDR3 DNA reads as TGTGCCAGCTATGTAACTAGCGGGGTTGTATCGGTCGATGAGCAGTTCTTC. It yields the protein CASYVTSGVVSVDEQFF.

This clonotype showed up many times. The chain uses TRBV7-2 and TRBJ1-1; 7 bases are shared with TRBD1. The germline V gene has CDR1 SGHTA and CDR2 FQGNSA. CDR3 length equals 15 residues. Trimming cost V 5 bases and J 0 bases; bases outside gene matches: 6. The CDR3 region is CASSPWTGLNTEAFF. The CDR3 DNA sequence: TGTGCCAGCAGCCCTTGGACAGGCCTGAACACTGAAGCTTTCTTT.

The sample holds many counts of this clonotype. The rearrangement joins TRBV5-1 to TRBJ2-5; D is tentatively TRBD1 or TRBD2 (5 bases each). Germline V CDR1 and CDR2: SGHRS, YFSETQ. The ends were cut back, 3 bases at V and 5 bases at J, with 11 bases in the middle. The CDR3 runs to 13 residues. The CDR3 nucleotides are TGCGCCAGCAGCTACGGACGGGGCGAGACCCAGTACTTC. Amino acids: CASSYGRGETQYF.

Ten or more counts support this clonotype. The rearrangement joins TRBV20-1 to TRBJ1-1, with TRBD1 as a possible D gene (6 bases). Germline V gene lookup returns CDR1 DFQATT and CDR2 SNEGSKA (reference sequence). CDR3 length equals 13 residues. With 6 bases removed from V and 5 bases from J, the gap between germline ends came to 16 bases. CDR3 residues: CSADGGAYTEAFF. The CDR3 region has the DNA TGCAGTGCGGACGGGGGGGCGTATACTGAAGCTTTCTTT.

This clonotype was seen ten or more times. This sequence joins TRBV28 and TRBJ1-1, with TRBD1 identical over 8 bases. The V gene's germline CDR1 is MDHEN and CDR2 SYDVKM. The J segment lost 4 bases and the V segment lost 4 bases, leaving 5 bases of the junction unmatched. The CDR3 is 14 amino acids. Written as DNA, the CDR3 is TGTGCCAGCAGTTCAAGACAGGGGCCCACTGAAGCTTTCTTT. This encodes CASSSRQGPTEAFF.

This clonotype was picked up a small number of times. The chain joins TRBV18 to TRBJ1-3; D may be TRBD1 (6 bases). This CDR3 is built from 17 residues. Germline CDR1 and CDR2: KGHSH and LQKENI. Between the trimmed V and J ends, which lost 3 bases and 0 bases, there was a span of 15 bases. CDR3: CASSPTPGDNSGNTIYF. CDR3 nucleotide sequence: TGTGCCAGCTCACCGACACCGGGGGACAACTCTGGAAACACCATATATTTT. The whole variable domain, remainder taken from reference TRBV18 and TRBJ1-3, is NAGVMQNPRHLVRRRGQEARLRCSPMKGHSHVYWYRQLPEEGLKFMVYLQKENIIDESGMPKERFSAEFPKEGPSILRIQQVVRGDSAAYFCASSPTPGDNSGNTIYFGEGSWLTVV.

V and J are TRBV28 and TRBJ1-5; D is unresolved. The V gene's germline CDR1 is MDHEN and CDR2 SYDVKM. V gave up 6 bases and J gave up 6 bases, with 18 bases separating them. The CDR3 loop spans 15 amino acids. CDR3 loop: CASSKRVKLAQPQHF. Written as DNA, the CDR3 is TGTGCCAGCAGCAAACGGGTGAAGCTGGCTCAGCCCCAGCATTTT.

A note on this clonotype: This sequence may be a read error, since a much larger clone differs from it by one base. This rearrangement joins TRBV5-1 to TRBJ2-7; D may match TRBD1 or TRBD2 (5 bases each). This CDR3 has 14 residues. The germline V gene has CDR1 SGHRS and CDR2 YFSETQ. The CDR3 reads CASGLAQGAYEQYF. CDR3 in DNA: TGCGCCAGCGGCTTGGCCCAGGGAGCCTACGAGCAGTACTTC.